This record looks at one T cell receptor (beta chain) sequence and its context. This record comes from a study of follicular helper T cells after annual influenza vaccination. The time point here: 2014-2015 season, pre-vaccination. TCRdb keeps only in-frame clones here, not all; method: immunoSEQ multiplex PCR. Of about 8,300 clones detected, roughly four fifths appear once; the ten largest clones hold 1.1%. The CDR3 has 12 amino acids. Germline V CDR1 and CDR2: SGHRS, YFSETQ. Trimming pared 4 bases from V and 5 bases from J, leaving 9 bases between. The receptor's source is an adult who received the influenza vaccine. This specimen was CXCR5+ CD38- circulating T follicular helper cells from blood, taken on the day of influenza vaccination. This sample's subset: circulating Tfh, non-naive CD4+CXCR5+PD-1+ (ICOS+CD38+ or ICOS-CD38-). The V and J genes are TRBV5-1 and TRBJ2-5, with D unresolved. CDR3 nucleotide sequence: TGCGCCAGCAGCGATCCCGGGGAGACCCAGTACTTC. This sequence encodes CASSDPGETQYF.